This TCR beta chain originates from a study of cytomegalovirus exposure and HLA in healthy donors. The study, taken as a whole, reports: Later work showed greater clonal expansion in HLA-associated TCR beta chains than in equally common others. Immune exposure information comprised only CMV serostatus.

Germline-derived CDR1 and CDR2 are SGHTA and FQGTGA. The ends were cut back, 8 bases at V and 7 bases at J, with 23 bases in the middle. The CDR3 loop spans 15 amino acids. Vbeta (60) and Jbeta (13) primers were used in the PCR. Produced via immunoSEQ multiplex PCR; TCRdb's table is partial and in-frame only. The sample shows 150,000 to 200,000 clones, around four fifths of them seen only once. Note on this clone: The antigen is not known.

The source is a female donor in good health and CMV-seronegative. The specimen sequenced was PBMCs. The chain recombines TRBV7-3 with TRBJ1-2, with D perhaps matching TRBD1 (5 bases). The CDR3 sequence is CASHDRSGSGGGYTF. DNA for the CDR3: TGTGCCAGCCACGATAGGTCAGGGTCGGGAGGTGGCTACACCTTC.